The entry that follows covers one TCR beta chain sequence. Antigen specificity is unknown. The CDR3 totals 19 residues. The data are from a study of regulatory dendritic cells for organ transplantation. Study in general: Regulatory dendritic cells came from monocytes given vitamin D3 and IL-10.

Sequencing used immunoSEQ multiplex PCR; TCRdb keeps in-frame clones, though not all of them. The sample holds around 19,000 clones, 80% to 90% seen once. Whole-study results and caveats: Among resting subsets, memory CD8+ cells contained the most alloreactive clonotypes. Memory CD8+ clonal expansion seemed more limited with regulatory than mature dendritic cells.

CFSE-labeled sorted T cells met regulatory or mature dendritic cells for under 6 days. FACS sorted CD4+ or CD8+ T cells into CD45RA+ naive and CD45RO+ memory. The sequenced material came from naive CD4+ T cells from blood cultured with regulatory dendritic cells. Documented subset: CD45RA+ naive T cells. This receptor was taken from a human donor in good health. The chain links TRBV7-5 to TRBJ2-1; TRBD2, as called in the table, went unchecked against the DNA. TRBV7-5 counts as a pseudogene. As DNA, the CDR3 is TGTGCCAGAAGCTCCTCCTTAACGCCCCTAGCGGGAGTATCTAATGAGCAGTTCTTC. Amino acids: CARSSSLTPLAGVSNEQFF.